This T cell receptor (beta chain) emerged from a study of blood T cell repertoires in COVID-19. Study-level information: T cells, B-cell-depleted T cells, or PBMCs supplied cDNA or gDNA.

Per the original methods: Counts of nucleated cells, estimated from reference gene primer amplification, were obtained. Sequenced by immunoSEQ multiplex PCR; TCRdb stores in-frame clones only, minus some. That table gives V, J and clone size, and the DNA gave D and trimming. The sample lists about 130,000 clones; around 87% were seen once. The V end lost 2 bases, the J end lost 4 bases, and 6 bases lay between the germline ends. This CDR3 has 13 amino acids. Germline values: CDR1 SGHTA, CDR2 FQGNSA. The sequence was collected from a man between 65 and 80 years old with active COVID-19. The sample was peripheral blood. The chain combines TRBV7-2 with TRBJ2-1, with D possibly matching TRBD1 (5 bases). DNA of the CDR3: TGTGCCAGCAGCTTATCAGGGTACAATGAGCAGTTCTTC. Its protein product is CASSLSGYNEQFF.